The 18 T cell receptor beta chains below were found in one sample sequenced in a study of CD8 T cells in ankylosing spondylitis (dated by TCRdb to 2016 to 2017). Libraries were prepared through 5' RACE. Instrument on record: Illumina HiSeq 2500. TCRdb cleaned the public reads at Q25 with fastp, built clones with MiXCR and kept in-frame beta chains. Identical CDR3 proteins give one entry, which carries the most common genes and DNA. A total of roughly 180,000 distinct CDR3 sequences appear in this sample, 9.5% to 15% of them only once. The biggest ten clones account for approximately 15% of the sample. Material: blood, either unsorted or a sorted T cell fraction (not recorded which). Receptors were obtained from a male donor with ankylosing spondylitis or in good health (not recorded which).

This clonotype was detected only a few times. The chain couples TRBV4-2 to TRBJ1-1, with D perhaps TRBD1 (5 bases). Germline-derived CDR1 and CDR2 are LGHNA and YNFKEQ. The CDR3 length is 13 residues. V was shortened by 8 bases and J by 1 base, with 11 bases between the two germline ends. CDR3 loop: CASVRGRNTEAFF. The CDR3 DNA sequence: TGTGCCAGCGTTCGGGGACGGAACACTGAAGCTTTCTTT.

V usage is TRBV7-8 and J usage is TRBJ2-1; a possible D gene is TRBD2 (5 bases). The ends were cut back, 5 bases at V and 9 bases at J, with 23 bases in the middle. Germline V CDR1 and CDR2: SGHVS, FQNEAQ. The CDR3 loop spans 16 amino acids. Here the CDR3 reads CASSPPGSLESGEQFF. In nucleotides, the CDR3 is TGTGCCAGCAGCCCACCCGGGTCACTAGAGTCGGGTGAGCAGTTCTTC. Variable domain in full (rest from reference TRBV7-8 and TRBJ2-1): GAGVSQSPRYKVAKRGQDVALRCDPISGHVSLFWYQQALGQGPEFLTYFQNEAQLDKSGLPSDRFFAERPEGSVSTLKIQRTQQEDSAVYLCASSPPGSLESGEQFFGPGTRLTVL.

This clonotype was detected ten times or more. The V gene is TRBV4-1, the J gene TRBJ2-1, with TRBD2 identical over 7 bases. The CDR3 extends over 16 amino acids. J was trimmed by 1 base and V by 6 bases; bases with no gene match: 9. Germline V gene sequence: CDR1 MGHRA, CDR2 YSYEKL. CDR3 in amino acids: CASSLRETPSYNEQFF. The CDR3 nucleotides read TGCGCCAGCAGTCTGCGGGAGACCCCTTCCTACAATGAGCAGTTCTTC.

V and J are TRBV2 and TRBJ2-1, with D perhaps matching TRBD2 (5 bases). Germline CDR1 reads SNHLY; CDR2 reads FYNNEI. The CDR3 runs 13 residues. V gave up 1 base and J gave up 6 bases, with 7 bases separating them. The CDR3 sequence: CASSEGLANEQFF. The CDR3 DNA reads TGTGCCAGCAGTGAAGGGCTAGCCAATGAGCAGTTCTTC. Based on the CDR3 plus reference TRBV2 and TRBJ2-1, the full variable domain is EPEVTQTPSHQVTQMGQEVILRCVPISNHLYFYWYRQILGQKVEFLVSFYNNEISEKSEIFDDQFSVERPDGSNFTLKIRSTKLEDSAMYFCASSEGLANEQFFGPGTRLTVL.

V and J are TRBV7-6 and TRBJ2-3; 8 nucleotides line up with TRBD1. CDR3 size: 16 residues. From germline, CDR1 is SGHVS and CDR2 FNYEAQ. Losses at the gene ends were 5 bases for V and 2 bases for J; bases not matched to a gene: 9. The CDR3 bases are TGTGCCAGCAGCCCCGGACAGGGCCGCGACACAGATACGCAGTATTTT. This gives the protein CASSPGQGRDTDTQYF.

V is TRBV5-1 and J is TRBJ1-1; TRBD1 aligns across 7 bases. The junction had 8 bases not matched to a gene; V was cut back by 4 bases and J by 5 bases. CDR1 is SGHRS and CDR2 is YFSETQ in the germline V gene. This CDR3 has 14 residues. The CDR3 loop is CASSTDRAGTEAFF. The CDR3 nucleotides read TGCGCCAGCAGCACCGACAGGGCGGGGACTGAAGCTTTCTTT.

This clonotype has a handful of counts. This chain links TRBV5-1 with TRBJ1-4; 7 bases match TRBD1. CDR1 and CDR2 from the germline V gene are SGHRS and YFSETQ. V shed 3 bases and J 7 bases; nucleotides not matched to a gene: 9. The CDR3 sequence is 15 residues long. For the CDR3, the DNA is TGCGCCAGCAGCTGGGGGGACAGACCAATTGAAAAACTGTTTTTT. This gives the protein CASSWGDRPIEKLFF.

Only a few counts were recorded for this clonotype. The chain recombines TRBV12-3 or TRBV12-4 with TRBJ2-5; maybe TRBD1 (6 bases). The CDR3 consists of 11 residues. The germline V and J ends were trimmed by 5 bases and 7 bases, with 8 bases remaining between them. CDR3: CASSGGRTQYF. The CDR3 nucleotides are TGTGCCAGCAGTGGGGGCAGGACCCAGTACTTC.

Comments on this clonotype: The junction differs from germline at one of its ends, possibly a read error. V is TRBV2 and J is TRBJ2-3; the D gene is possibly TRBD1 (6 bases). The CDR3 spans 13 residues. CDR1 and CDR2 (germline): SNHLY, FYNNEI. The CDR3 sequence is CPSSEVGGHGQYF. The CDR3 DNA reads TGTCCCAGCAGTGAGGTTGGGGGCCATGGGCAGTATTTT.

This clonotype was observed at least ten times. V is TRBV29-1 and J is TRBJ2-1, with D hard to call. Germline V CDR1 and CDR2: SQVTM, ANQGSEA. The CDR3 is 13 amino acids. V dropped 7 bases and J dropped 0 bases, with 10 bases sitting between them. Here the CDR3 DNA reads TGCAGCGGCGAGGTGAACTCCTACAATGAGCAGTTCTTC. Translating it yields CSGEVNSYNEQFF.

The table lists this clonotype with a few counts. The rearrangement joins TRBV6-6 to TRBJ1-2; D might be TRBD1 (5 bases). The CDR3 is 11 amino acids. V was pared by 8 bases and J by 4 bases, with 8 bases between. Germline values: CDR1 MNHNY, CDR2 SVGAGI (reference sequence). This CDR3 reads CASGAPYGYTF. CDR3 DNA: TGTGCCAGCGGGGCCCCCTATGGCTACACCTTC.

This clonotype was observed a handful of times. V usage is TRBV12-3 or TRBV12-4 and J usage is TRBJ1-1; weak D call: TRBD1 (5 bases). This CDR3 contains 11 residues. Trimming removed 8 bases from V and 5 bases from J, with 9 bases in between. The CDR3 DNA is TGTGCCAGCCTCAGGGTGACTGAAGCTTTCTTT. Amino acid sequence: CASLRVTEAFF.

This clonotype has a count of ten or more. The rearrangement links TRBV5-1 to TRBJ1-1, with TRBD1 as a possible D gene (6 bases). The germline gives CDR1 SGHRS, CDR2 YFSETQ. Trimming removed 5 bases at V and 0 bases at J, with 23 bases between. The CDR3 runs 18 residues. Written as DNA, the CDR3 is TGCGCCAGCAGTTGGTCCGAAATGGGGGCGTCCATGAACACTGAAGCTTTCTTT. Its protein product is CASSWSEMGASMNTEAFF.

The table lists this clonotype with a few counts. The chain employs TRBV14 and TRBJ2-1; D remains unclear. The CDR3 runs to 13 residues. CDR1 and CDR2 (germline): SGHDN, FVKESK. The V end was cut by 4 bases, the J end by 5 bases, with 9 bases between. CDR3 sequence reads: CASSLLGNNEQFF. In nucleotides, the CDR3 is TGTGCCAGCAGCCTCCTGGGGAACAATGAGCAGTTCTTC.

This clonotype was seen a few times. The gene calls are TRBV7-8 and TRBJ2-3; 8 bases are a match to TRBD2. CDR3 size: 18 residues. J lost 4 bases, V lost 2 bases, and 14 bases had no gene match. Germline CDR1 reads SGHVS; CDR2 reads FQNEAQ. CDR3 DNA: TGTGCCAGCAGCTTATGGGGTGCAAGCGGGAGAGCGGCAGATACGCAGTATTTT. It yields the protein CASSLWGASGRAADTQYF.

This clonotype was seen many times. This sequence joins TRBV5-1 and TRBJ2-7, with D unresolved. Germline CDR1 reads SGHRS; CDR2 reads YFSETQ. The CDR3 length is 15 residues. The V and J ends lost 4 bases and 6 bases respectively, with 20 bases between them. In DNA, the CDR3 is TGCGCCAGCAGCGATGATACTACAAGCTCAGTCGAGCAGTACTTC. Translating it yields CASSDDTTSSVEQYF.

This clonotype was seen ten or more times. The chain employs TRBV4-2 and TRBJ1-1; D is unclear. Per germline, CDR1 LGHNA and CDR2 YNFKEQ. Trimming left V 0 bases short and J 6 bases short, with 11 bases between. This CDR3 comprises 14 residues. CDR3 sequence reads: CASSQDSDYAEAFF. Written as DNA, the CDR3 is TGTGCCAGCAGCCAAGATTCCGACTACGCTGAAGCTTTCTTT.

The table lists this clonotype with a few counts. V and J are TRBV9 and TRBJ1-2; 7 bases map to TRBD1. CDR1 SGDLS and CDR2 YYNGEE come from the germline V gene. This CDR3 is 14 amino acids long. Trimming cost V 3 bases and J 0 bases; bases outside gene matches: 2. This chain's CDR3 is CASSGQGSNYGYTF. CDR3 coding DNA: TGTGCCAGCAGCGGACAGGGATCTAACTATGGCTACACCTTC.